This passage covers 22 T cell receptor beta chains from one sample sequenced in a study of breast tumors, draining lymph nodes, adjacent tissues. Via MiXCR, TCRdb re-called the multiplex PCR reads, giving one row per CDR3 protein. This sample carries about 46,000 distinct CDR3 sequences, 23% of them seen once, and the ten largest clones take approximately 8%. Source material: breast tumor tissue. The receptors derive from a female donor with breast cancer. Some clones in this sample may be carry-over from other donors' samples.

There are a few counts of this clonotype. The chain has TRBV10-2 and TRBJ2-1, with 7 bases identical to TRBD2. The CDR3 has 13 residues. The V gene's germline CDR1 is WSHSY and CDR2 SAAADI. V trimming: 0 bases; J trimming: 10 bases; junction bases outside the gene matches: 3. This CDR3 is CASSESGEGEQFF. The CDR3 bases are TGCGCCAGCAGTGAGTCGGGGGAGGGGGAGCAGTTCTTC.

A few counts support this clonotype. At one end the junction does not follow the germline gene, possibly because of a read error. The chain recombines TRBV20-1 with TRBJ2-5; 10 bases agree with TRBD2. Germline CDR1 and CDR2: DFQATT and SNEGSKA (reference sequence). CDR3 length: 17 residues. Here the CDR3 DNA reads TGCAGTGCAAGAGGGCCAGCGGGGGGGCTGTACCAAGAGACCCAGTACTTC. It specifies CSARGPAGGLYQETQYF.

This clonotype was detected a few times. CDR3: CASSQTGQGFGTQYF. CDR3 DNA sequence: TGTGCCAGCAGCCAAACGGGACAGGGGTTCGGAACCCAGTACTTC. The chain combines TRBV3-1 with TRBJ2-5, with TRBD1 matching over 10 bases. Germline V CDR1 and CDR2: LGHDT, YNNKEL (reference sequence). The CDR3 sequence is 15 residues long. V gave up 2 bases and J gave up 8 bases; unmatched junction bases: 8.

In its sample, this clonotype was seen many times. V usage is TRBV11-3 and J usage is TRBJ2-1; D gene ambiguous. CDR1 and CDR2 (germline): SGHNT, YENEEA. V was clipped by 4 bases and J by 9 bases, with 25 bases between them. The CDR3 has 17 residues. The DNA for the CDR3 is TGTGCCAGCAGCTCAGGAGTCGCCGGGCCTAAAGGAACTGAGCAGTTCTTC. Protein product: CASSSGVAGPKGTEQFF.

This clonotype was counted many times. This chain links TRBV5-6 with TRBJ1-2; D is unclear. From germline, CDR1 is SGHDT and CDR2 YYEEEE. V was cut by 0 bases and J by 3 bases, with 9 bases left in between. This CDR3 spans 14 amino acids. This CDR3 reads CASSLVPGDYGYTF. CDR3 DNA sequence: TGTGCCAGCAGCTTGGTACCAGGCGACTATGGCTACACCTTC.

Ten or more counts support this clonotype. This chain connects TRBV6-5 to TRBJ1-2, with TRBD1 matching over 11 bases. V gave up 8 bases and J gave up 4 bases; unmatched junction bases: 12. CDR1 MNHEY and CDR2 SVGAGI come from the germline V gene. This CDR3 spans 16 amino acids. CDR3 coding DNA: TGTGCCAGCTTACAGATGGGGACAGGGGGGAGCTATGGCTACACCTTC. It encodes CASLQMGTGGSYGYTF.

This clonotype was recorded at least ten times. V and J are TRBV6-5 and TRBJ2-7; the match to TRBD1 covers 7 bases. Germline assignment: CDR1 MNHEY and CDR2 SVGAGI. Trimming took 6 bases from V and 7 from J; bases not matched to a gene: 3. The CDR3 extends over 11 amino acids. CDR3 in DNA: TGTGCCAGCAGGACAGGGAATGAGCAGTACTTC. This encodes CASRTGNEQYF.

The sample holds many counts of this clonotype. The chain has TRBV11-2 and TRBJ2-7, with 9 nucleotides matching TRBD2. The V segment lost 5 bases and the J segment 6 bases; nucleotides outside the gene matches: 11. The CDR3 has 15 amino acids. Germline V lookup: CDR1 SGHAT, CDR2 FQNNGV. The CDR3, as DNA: TGTGCCAGCAGCCCGGGGGGTAGCGGGAGCCGCGAGCAGTACTTC. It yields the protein CASSPGGSGSREQYF.

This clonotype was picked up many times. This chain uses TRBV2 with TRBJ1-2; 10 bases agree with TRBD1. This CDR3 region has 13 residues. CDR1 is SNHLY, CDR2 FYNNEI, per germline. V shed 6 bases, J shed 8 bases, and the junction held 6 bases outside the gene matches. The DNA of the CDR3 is TGTGCCAGCAGGACAGGGGGCTTACGCGGCTACACCTTC. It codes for CASRTGGLRGYTF.

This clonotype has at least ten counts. The CDR3 DNA follows: TGCAGTGCTCCGGGACAGGGGGGACTAGGCTACGAGCAGTACTTC. Protein product: CSAPGQGGLGYEQYF. The V gene is TRBV20-1, the J gene TRBJ2-7; 11 bases are a match to TRBD1. The CDR3 consists of 15 residues. Germline values: CDR1 DFQATT, CDR2 SNEGSKA (reference sequence). Losses at the gene ends were 5 bases for V and 3 bases for J; bases not matched to a gene: 9.

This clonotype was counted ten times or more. CDR3 residues: CASSKGAGNQPQHF. CDR3 coding DNA: TGTGCCAGCAGCAAGGGGGCAGGCAATCAGCCCCAGCATTTT. V is TRBV14 and J is TRBJ1-5; 7 bases are shared with TRBD1. The germline CDR1 and CDR2 sequences are SGHDN and FVKESK. V trimming: 5 bases; J trimming: 2 bases; junction bases outside the gene matches: 3. The length of the CDR3 is 14 residues.

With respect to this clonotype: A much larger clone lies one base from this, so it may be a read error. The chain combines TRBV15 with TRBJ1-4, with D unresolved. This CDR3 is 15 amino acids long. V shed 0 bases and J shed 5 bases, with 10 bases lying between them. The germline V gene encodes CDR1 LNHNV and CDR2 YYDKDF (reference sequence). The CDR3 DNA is TGTGCCACCAGCAGAGATAGAGGGTCAAATGAAAAACTGTTTTTT. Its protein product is CATSRDRGSNEKLFF.

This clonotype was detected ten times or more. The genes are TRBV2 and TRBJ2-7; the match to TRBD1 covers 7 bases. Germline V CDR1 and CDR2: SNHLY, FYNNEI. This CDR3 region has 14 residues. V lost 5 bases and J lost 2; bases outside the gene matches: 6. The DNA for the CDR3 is TGTGCCAGCAGTAGCCGACAGGGCACCTACGAGCAGTACTTC. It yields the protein CASSSRQGTYEQYF.

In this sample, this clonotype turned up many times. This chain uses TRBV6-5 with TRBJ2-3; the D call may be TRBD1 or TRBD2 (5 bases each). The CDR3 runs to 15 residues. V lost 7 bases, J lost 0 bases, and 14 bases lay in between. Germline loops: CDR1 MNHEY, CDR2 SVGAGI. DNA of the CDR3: TGTGCCAGCAAGGGACGGGCTAGTAGCACAGATACGCAGTATTTT. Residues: CASKGRASSTDTQYF.

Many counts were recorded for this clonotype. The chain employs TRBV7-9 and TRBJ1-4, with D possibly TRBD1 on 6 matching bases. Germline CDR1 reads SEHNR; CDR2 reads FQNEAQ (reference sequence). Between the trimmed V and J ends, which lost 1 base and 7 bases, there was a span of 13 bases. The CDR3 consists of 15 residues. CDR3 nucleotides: TGTGCCAGCAGCTTAGGTGCAGGGGTTGGTGAAAAACTGTTTTTT. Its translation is CASSLGAGVGEKLFF. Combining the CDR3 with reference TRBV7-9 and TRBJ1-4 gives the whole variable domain DTGVSQNPRHKITKRGQNVTFRCDPISEHNRLYWYRQTLGQGPEFLTYFQNEAQLEKSRLLSDRFSAERPKGSFSTLEIQRTEQGDSAMYLCASSLGAGVGEKLFFGSGTQLSVL.

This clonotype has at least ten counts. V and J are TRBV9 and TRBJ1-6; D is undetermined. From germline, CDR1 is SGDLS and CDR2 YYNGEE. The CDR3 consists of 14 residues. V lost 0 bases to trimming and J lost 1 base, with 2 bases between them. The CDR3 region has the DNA TGTGCCAGCAGCGTAGAATCCTATAATTCACCCCTCCACTTT. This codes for CASSVESYNSPLHF.

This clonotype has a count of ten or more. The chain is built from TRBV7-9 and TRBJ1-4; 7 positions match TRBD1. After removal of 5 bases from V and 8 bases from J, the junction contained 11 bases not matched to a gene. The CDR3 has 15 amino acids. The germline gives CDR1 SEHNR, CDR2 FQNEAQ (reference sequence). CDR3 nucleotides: TGTGCCAGCAGCATGACCGGGACAGCGGGAGAAAAACTGTTTTTT. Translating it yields CASSMTGTAGEKLFF.

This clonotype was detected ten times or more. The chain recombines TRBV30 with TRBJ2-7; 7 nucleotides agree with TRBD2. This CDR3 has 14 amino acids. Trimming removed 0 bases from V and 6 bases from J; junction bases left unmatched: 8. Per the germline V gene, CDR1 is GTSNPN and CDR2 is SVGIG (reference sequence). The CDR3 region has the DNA TGTGCCTGGAGTGTAATGGGAGGGATTAGCGAGCAGTACTTC. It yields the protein CAWSVMGGISEQYF.

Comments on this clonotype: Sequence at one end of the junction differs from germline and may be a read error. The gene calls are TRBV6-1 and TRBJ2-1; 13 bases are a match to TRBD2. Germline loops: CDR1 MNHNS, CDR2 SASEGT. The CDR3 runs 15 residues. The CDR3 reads CASRTSGGAYNKQFF. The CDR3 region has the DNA TGTGCCAGCAGAACTAGCGGGGGGGCGTACAATAAGCAGTTCTTC.

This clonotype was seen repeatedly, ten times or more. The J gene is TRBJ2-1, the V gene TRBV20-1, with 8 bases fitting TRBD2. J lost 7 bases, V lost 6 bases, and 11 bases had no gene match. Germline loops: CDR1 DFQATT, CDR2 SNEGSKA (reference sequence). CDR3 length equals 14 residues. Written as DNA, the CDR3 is TGCAGTGCCACCGGGGCTAGCGGGTTTAATGAGCAGTTCTTC. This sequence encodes CSATGASGFNEQFF.

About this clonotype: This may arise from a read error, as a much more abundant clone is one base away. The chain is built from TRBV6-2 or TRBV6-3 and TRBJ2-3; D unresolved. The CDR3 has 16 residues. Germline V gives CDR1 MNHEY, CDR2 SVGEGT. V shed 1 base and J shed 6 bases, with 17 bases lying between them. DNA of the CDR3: TGTGCCAGCAGTTACTGGGGTGCGCGGCCAATGGATACGCAGTATTTT. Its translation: CASSYWGARPMDTQYF.

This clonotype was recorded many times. The CDR3 nucleotides read TGTGCCACCAGCGGGGCGCGCACCCACCATAACAATGAGCAGTTCTTC. Its translation is CATSGARTHHNNEQFF. The chain is built from TRBV15 and TRBJ2-1, with D possibly matching TRBD1 (5 bases). The V end was cut by 5 bases, the J end by 5 bases, with 19 bases between. This CDR3 is 16 amino acids long. Germline CDR1 LNHNV, CDR2 YYDKDF (reference sequence).